This T cell receptor (beta chain) derives from a study of cytomegalovirus exposure and HLA in healthy donors (dated by TCRdb to the late 2010s). About the study as a whole: In an earlier analysis of some 550 of the donors, about 270 Gb of sequence data and 90 million to 130 million unique TCR beta sequences from some 170 million T cells were reported. Roughly 300 gigabases of sequencing data and around 90 million unique TCR sequences made up an early release that covered several hundred HLA-typed donors. Of the roughly 400 genotyped donors, 81% fell in the genetic ancestry cluster associated with self-reported Caucasian donors. The aim of the study was to test whether cataloging public T cell receptors could identify signatures of past pathogen exposure. Using immunosequencing, the study profiled T cell repertoires from about 620 subjects and related those repertoires to cytomegalovirus serostatus. In addition to the first cohort of roughly 700 subjects, a separate validation cohort of about 120 different subjects was used. To predict cytomegalovirus infection status, the study brought together high-throughput TCR immunosequencing, statistical association of individual TCRs with disease status, and machine learning. A later analysis re-analyzed previously published TCR beta repertoires from approximately 670 donors and added high-resolution HLA genotyping to study TCR occurrence patterns. The later analysis used no new phenotypic data to find candidate immune exposures, relying instead on TCR beta sequences and their occurrence across donors. In an earlier analysis of 587 of the donors, high-throughput TCR beta sequencing was used to judge whether each TCR beta V gene segment behaved as functional or pseudogenic. Alongside the repertoire data, information on donor age, sex, ethnicity and CMV serostatus was compiled. Genome-wide SNP genotypes for about three fifths of the 666 donors were used in a later genetic analysis, which treated that subset as a discovery cohort. Every repertoire in the discovery cohort had been generated on one and the same sequencing platform. Class I and class II HLA loci were covered by the typing at four-digit resolution. The number of donors typed differed by locus, with 629-630 for A, B, C, DRB1 and DQB1, around 560 for DQA1, nearly 610 for DPA1, and around 450 for DPB1. Four to six DR-DQ haplotypes were handled as single units for association and clustering, since linkage in the cohort was strong. Among about 410 genotyped donors of the cohort, an average of roughly 230,000 unique TCR beta nucleotide sequences was sequenced per donor, of which about 19% were non-productive.

Paper-wide results and their limitations: A cluster of highly shared sequence variants was judged likely to represent a technical artifact of the sequencing pipeline. Compared with the roughly 720-donor mean, donors in an Asian-associated ancestry cluster had fewer N-insertions in productive TCRs, according to a later genetic analysis. Because the 87-base-pair reads could not distinguish some IMGT-functional V segments, including TRBV6-2 and TRBV6-3, those segments were excluded. Specific HLA alleles were associated with 16,951 TCR beta sequences at a false discovery rate of 0.05 in a later analysis. A later analysis reported that several top co-occurrence clusters appeared linked to parvovirus B19, influenza, CMV and Epstein-Barr virus. In vitro tests confirmed that a few of the cytomegalovirus-associated TCR beta chains recognize cytomegalovirus antigens. The authors suggested that the approach could potentially be generalized to other disease states and immunological phenotypes. A later analysis found that HLA-associated TCR beta chains were more clonally expanded and had lower generation probabilities than equally common non-associated chains. The study listed 150 to 200 TCR beta chains as associated with cytomegalovirus. CMV serostatus was the only immune exposure information available for the cohort. According to a later analysis, most CMV-associated TCR beta chains appeared to be HLA-restricted, and the HLA associations seemed to be driven largely by CMV exposure. A further reported finding was that TCR beta sequences accurately predicted the HLA-A and HLA-B alleles for most subjects in the first cohort. Broadly in line with IMGT annotations, most TCR beta V segments showed up in productive rearrangements about 87% or about 30% of the time in an earlier analysis of around 600 of the donors. In both the original and validation cohorts, the classifier was reported to diagnose cytomegalovirus status with high specificity and sensitivity. Linkage disequilibrium might explain the correlated functional status among segregating V segments, but an unknown experimental factor could not be excluded. Because counts were too low, roughly 17 rarely observed V segments, including chromosome 9 orphons, were left out of the earlier analysis of some 600 of the donors. Strong co-occurrence of HLA alleles, especially DR and DQ, made assigning TCR associations to individual alleles difficult. Most TCR sequences were observed very rarely across donors, whereas some public TCRs were present in many individuals. A later genetic analysis associated a missense DCLRE1C variant with V-gene and J-gene trimming of TCR beta chains, and an independent cohort replicated the association. Because HLA typing was unavailable for some donors at each locus, only the typed subset was used in association tests. In this cohort, only TCR beta chains were sequenced, and detectable features were limited by the absence of alpha or paired-chain data. Presence/absence analyses assumed roughly uniform sequencing depth across donors, an assumption that may not hold. In a later analysis, TCR association rates were found to vary across HLA loci, with the most associated TCRs seen for DRB1 alleles and the fewest for HLA-C alleles.

The cohort consisted of hundreds of healthy bone marrow donors. At the time of sampling, all cohort members were nominally healthy, though unrecorded immune exposures were likely present. The donor tested CMV seropositive, placing the donor among the 290 or so seropositive members of the cohort. A peripheral blood sample was provided by each donor, and peripheral blood mononuclear cells were used for TCR beta sequencing. Genomic DNA extraction from the blood cell samples was performed with the Qiagen DNeasy Blood Extraction Kit. Libraries came from the immunoSEQ multiplex PCR assay. The multiplex PCR relied on a mix of 60 forward primers for TCR Vbeta segments and 13 reverse primers for TCR Jbeta segments. A multiplex PCR assay on genomic DNA amplified the CDR3 region of rearranged TCR beta genes. The Illumina HiSeq System was used to sequence the amplified TCR beta libraries as 87-base-pair reads. Concerning the study's data processing: A later analysis counted approximately 84 million unique TCR beta chains across the 600 to 850 repertoires, and 10 million to 12 million of these chains were shared by at least two donors. A nearest-neighbor algorithm error-corrected the raw reads and collapsed the reads into unique sequences, merging closely related sequences to remove PCR and sequencing errors. CDR3 sequences were aligned to IMGT reference sequences to assign V, D and J gene segments. For a sequence to be retained, a match of at least six nucleotides to both a V gene segment and a J gene segment was required. A rearrangement was called productive if the CDR3 had no stop codons and remained in frame with V and J, and every other rearrangement was called non-productive. Following IMGT convention, CDR3 was defined as the stretch from the second conserved V-encoded cysteine up to the conserved J-encoded phenylalanine. The earlier analysis of about 590 of the donors excluded sequences that lacked an unambiguous match to a single V gene segment. In an earlier analysis of 587 of the donors, V segments were called functional above 56.7% productive rearrangements and were called segregating when the between-donor standard deviation exceeded 5%. To diagnose cytomegalovirus status from the catalog of TCR beta chain sequences, a statistical classification framework was built. In a later analysis, TCR nucleotide sequences were compared against IMGT/GENE-DB human TR gene sequences so that V and J genes could be assigned. A later analysis assigned CDR3 sequences and most-parsimonious VDJ recombination scenarios with the TCRdist pipeline. In a later analysis, each TCR beta chain was defined by its CDR3 amino acid sequence together with its V-gene family, and reads lacking a unique V-gene family were excluded. In a later analysis, around 600 highly shared, low-generation-probability nucleotide sequences were removed to address suspected cross-contamination and a sequencing artifact. In a later analysis, a clonal expansion index for each public chain was calculated from normalized within-repertoire ranks of inferred template counts. A later analysis computed generation probabilities with a VDJ recombination model fitted to out-of-frame rearrangements, and checked the results against IGoR. In a later analysis, hypergeometric tests were used to score TCR-TCR, TCR-HLA and TCR-CMV co-occurrence, with a repertoire-size bias correction applied to TCR pairs. False discovery rates were estimated in a later analysis by permuting HLA or CMV assignments 20 times. A later analysis grouped co-occurring TCRs with DBSCAN, adding TCRdist sequence similarity when clustering within HLA-allele-positive subsets. For co-occurrence clustering, repertoires with fewer than 30,000 or more than 120,000 public chains were excluded, along with 5 or 6 repertoires with anomalous nucleotide sharing. TCRdb obtained this table from immuneACCESS and retained in-frame rearrangements with V and J assigned. These tables miss some clones; where compared with another copy, unresolved V genes account for less than half of the shortfall, and the remainder is unexplained. That table gives V, J and clone size, and the DNA gave D and trimming. The sample has 75,000 to 95,000 clones on record, around three fifths of them singletons. Roughly 21% of the sample belongs to the ten largest clones.

About this clone itself: Which antigen it targets is not known. Within one base of it there is no much larger clone, and no base qualities were kept.

The CDR3 contains 13 residues, cysteine and phenylalanine counted. Only the CDR3 DNA stays, 39 bases, in frame from base 1. V is trimmed back by 7 bases and J by 5 bases, and the junction contains 7 bases that no gene match accounts for. In the germline V gene, CDR1 corresponds to MDHEN and CDR2 to SYDVKM. Material for sequencing was PBMCs. Recombination connected TRBV28 to TRBJ2-5; 7 bases in between match TRBD1. The receptor comes from a woman between 50 and 59 years old in good health and CMV-seropositive. Here the CDR3 is given as CASIRGGEETQYF. In nucleotides, the sequence is TGTGCCAGCATTCGAGGGGGCGAGGAGACCCAGTACTTC.